At least ten counts were recorded for the clone carrying this TCR beta chain. Its antigen is still unknown. The sample belongs to a study of CD8+CD57+ T cells in acquired aplastic anemia. The wider study: Mean yield of DNA from sorted CD4+ and CD8+ cells was approximately 3 ug.

Germline V gene sequence: CDR1 LGHDT, CDR2 YNNKEL (reference sequence). This CDR3 is built from 15 residues. V was clipped by 0 bases and J by 7 bases; unmatched bases: 7. Genomic DNA provided the template from which TCR beta VDJ and CDR3 profiles were obtained. TCRdb re-derived calls from the reads in MiXCR, one entry per CDR3 protein. The table includes 35,000 to 45,000 distinct CDR3 sequences, around 67% detected once. Overall study results and limits: In common between the patients and the controls were approximately 28 CD8+ CDR3 sequences.

The chain links TRBV3-1 to TRBJ1-2; TRBD1 matches at 8 bases. The sequenced material came from sorted CD4+, CD8+, or CD8+CD57+ T cells (not recorded which) from PBMCs. The clonotype was recovered from a human donor in good health, serving as a control. For the CDR3, the DNA is TGTGCCAGCAGCCAAGAGAGGACAGGGAGGACTGGCTACACCTTC. This gives the protein CASSQERTGRTGYTF. The full variable domain, its missing parts supplied by reference TRBV3-1 and TRBJ1-2, is DTAVSQTPKYLVTQMGNDKSIKCEQNLGHDTMYWYKQDSKKFLKIMFSYNNKELIINETVPNRFSPKSPDKAHLNLHINSLELGDSAVYFCASSQERTGRTGYTFGSGTRLTVV.